This entry lists 28 T cell receptor beta chains sequenced from one sample in a study of human CD8 memory T cell subsets. With exhausted-like traits, TPEX cells were early memory CD8+ T cells that were CCR7+ PD-1+ TIGIT+. Researchers made TCR beta libraries via UMI-labeled 5' RACE. TCRdb reprocessed the 5' RACE reads and reports one entry per CDR3 protein, with no DNA. The repertoire table contains fewer than 9,500 distinct CDR3 sequences. The sample taken for sequencing was CD8+ T cells from PBMCs. These receptors were collected from a human donor in good health.

The chain carries TRBV5-1 and TRBJ2-7; TCRdb indicates TRBD1, and absent DNA this call remains unverified. Germline CDR1 SGHRS, CDR2 YFSETQ. The CDR3 runs 15 residues. The CDR3 region is CASSPWPGEGYEQYF.

V and J are TRBV28 and TRBJ2-7; as DNA is missing, the TRBD2 call by TCRdb cannot be tested. The CDR3 has 16 residues. Germline assignment: CDR1 MDHEN and CDR2 SYDVKM. CDR3 sequence reads: CASSLDGLGGTYEQYF.

V usage is TRBV3-1 and J usage is TRBJ1-5. CDR3 size: 16 residues. The germline CDR1 and CDR2 sequences are LGHDT and YNNKEL (reference sequence). The CDR3 loop is CASSQDPAGPNQPQHF.

This clonotype is medium-sized by frequency. V is TRBV7-8 and J is TRBJ2-3; TCRdb lists TRBD2, though no DNA is available to test this call. CDR1 is SGHVS, CDR2 FQNEAQ, per germline. This CDR3 region has 18 residues. The CDR3 protein is CASSWAVERTEEVDTQYF.

The V call is TRBV7-6, the J call TRBJ2-7. This CDR3 region has 13 residues. Germline V lookup: CDR1 SGHVS, CDR2 FNYEAQ. The CDR3 loop is CASSLRPTYEQYF. The complete variable domain, with remaining parts taken from reference TRBV7-6 and TRBJ2-7, reads GAGVSQSPRYKVTKRGQDVALRCDPISGHVSLYWYRQALGQGPEFLTYFNYEAQQDKSGLPNDRFSAERPEGSISTLTIQRTEQRDSAMYRCASSLRPTYEQYFGPGTRLTVT.

In terms of frequency, this clonotype is medium-sized. The chain recombines TRBV20-1 with TRBJ2-7; TCRdb designates TRBD2, a call that cannot be tested without DNA. Germline-derived CDR1 and CDR2 are DFQATT and SNEGSKA (reference sequence). CDR3 length equals 14 residues. CDR3 region: CSASAGTNSYEQYF.

This clonotype is called medium-sized based on its frequency. The CDR3 protein is CSASSSAEVNQPQHF. The chain combines TRBV20-1 with TRBJ1-5; TCRdb outputs TRBD1, but without DNA this stays unchecked. Per the germline V gene, CDR1 is DFQATT and CDR2 is SNEGSKA (reference sequence). The CDR3 has 15 amino acids.

This chain uses TRBV12-3 or TRBV12-4 with TRBJ1-2; TCRdb indicates TRBD1, and absent DNA this call remains unverified. The CDR3 extends over 16 amino acids. CDR3 amino acids: CASSLVRDWDRGGYTF.

The chain links TRBV7-9 to TRBJ2-1; the TRBD1 assignment by TCRdb is unverifiable without DNA. This CDR3 is built from 11 residues. The germline V gene has CDR1 SEHNR and CDR2 FQNEAQ (reference sequence). This CDR3 is CASSPPGRQFF.

The J gene is TRBJ1-5, the V gene TRBV6-1. The CDR3 totals 15 residues. Germline loops: CDR1 MNHNS, CDR2 SASEGT. CDR3 loop: CASSESGFGNQPQHF.

The chain employs TRBV9 and TRBJ2-7; TCRdb indicates TRBD1, and absent DNA this call remains unverified. CDR1 is SGDLS and CDR2 is YYNGEE in the germline V gene. CDR3 size: 15 residues. CDR3 in amino acids: CASSVEGTGGEEQYF.

This chain links TRBV2 with TRBJ1-3. CDR1 and CDR2 (germline): SNHLY, FYNNEI. The CDR3 is made up of 13 amino acids. CDR3 amino acids: CASIVPAGNTIYF.

This clonotype is medium-sized by frequency. The chain combines TRBV18 with TRBJ2-1; TCRdb gives TRBD1 as the D gene, but with no DNA this cannot be confirmed. In germline, CDR1 is KGHSH, CDR2 LQKENI. The CDR3 has 15 residues. The CDR3 protein is CASSPADRAYNEQFF.

The rearrangement joins TRBV7-8 to TRBJ2-7; with no DNA, the TCRdb D assignment of TRBD2 cannot be verified. This CDR3 has 15 amino acids. CDR1 and CDR2 from the germline V gene are SGHVS and FQNEAQ. The CDR3 protein is CASSPSAVYTYEQYF.

The V call is TRBV5-1, the J call TRBJ1-2; TCRdb designates TRBD1, a call that cannot be tested without DNA. The length of the CDR3 is 15 residues. Germline CDR1 and CDR2: SGHRS and YFSETQ. The CDR3 sequence: CASSLTRTGNYGYTF.

The chain recombines TRBV20-1 with TRBJ2-7; no DNA is available, so the TRBD2 call from TCRdb remains unchecked. The germline gives CDR1 DFQATT, CDR2 SNEGSKA (reference sequence). The CDR3 is 14 residues long. The CDR3 loop reads CSAIAGGISYEQYF.

V gene TRBV7-3 combines with J gene TRBJ2-1; checking the TCRdb D call of TRBD2 is not possible without DNA. Germline lookup yields CDR1 SGHTA and CDR2 FQGTGA. This CDR3 contains 15 residues. The CDR3 sequence is CASSLNAEGYNEQFF.

The CDR3 loop reads CASSLGAGARPYF. The rearrangement uses TRBV7-6 and TRBJ2-3; TCRdb outputs TRBD2, but without DNA this stays unchecked. CDR1 and CDR2 from the germline V gene are SGHVS and FNYEAQ. The CDR3 runs to 13 residues.

This chain connects TRBV20-1 to TRBJ2-7; the TCRdb D gene call, TRBD1, has no DNA to confirm it. Germline CDR1 is DFQATT and CDR2 is SNEGSKA (reference sequence). The CDR3 covers 12 residues. CDR3 amino acids: CSATSGGWEQYF.

This sequence joins TRBV9 and TRBJ2-1; TCRdb indicates TRBD2, and absent DNA this call remains unverified. Germline V gives CDR1 SGDLS, CDR2 YYNGEE. The CDR3 runs to 17 residues. CDR3 sequence: CASSVWELAGGYNEQFF.

The gene calls are TRBV19 and TRBJ2-2; there is no DNA to check the TCRdb D call of TRBD1. This CDR3 spans 15 amino acids. Germline V gives CDR1 LNHDA, CDR2 SQIVND (reference sequence). The CDR3 reads CASSPGDLFPGELFF.

This chain connects TRBV19 to TRBJ2-1. Germline CDR1 LNHDA, CDR2 SQIVND (reference sequence). The CDR3 loop spans 15 amino acids. CDR3 sequence reads: CASSARLAPYNEQFF.

The rearrangement uses TRBV2 and TRBJ1-1. CDR1 and CDR2 from the germline V gene are SNHLY and FYNNEI. The CDR3 consists of 14 residues. The chain's CDR3 is CASSENFMNTEAFF.

This clonotype shows up as large by frequency. This chain connects TRBV6-5 to TRBJ1-2; TCRdb returns TRBD1, unconfirmable since there is no DNA. The CDR3 sequence is 13 residues long. Germline V gives CDR1 MNHEY, CDR2 SVGAGI. CDR3 sequence: CASIGQGLSGYTF.

The chain has TRBV7-8 and TRBJ2-1; TCRdb outputs TRBD1, but without DNA this stays unchecked. This CDR3 region has 15 residues. Germline V gene sequence: CDR1 SGHVS, CDR2 FQNEAQ. The CDR3 loop reads CASSSMGQGIDEQFF.

The chain has TRBV4-1 and TRBJ1-2; TCRdb returns TRBD1, unconfirmable since there is no DNA. This CDR3 is built from 16 residues. Germline V gene lookup returns CDR1 MGHRA and CDR2 YSYEKL. CDR3 loop: CASSPTGGGQVYGYTF.

This clonotype is called large based on its frequency. The chain recombines TRBV11-3 with TRBJ1-1; TCRdb picks TRBD1, but there is no DNA to check that call. This CDR3 region has 14 residues. Germline values: CDR1 SGHNT, CDR2 YENEEA. CDR3 in amino acids: CASSRTGGFTEAFF.

The J gene is TRBJ2-7, the V gene TRBV15. The CDR3 spans 12 residues. CDR1 is LNHNV and CDR2 is YYDKDF in the germline V gene (reference sequence). The CDR3 sequence: CATSRPDGKQYF.